This T cell receptor beta chain was identified in a study of OX40 agonist ivuxolimab in advanced cancers. Study-level background: Partial response was recorded in three patients: one hepatocellular carcinoma and two cutaneous melanoma cases.

Data came from immunoSEQ multiplex PCR; TCRdb stores just in-frame clones and leaves some out. The sample includes around 62,000 clones, 75% to 85% of them seen just once. Overall study findings and caveats: Doses of 0.1 to 3.0 mg/kg were accompanied by clonal expansion of CD4+ and CD8+ blood T cells by week 6. Partial responders at 0.1-3.0 mg/kg showed near-lowest clonal expansion.

Sampling of blood occurred at baseline, cycle 4 day 1, and cycle 7 day 1. Note on this clone: No antigen is known for it.

V gave up 2 bases and J gave up 5 bases, with 9 bases separating them. The CDR3 has 13 amino acids. Germline V gene sequence: CDR1 SGHTA, CDR2 FQGNSA. The TCR was taken from an adult with an advanced solid tumor such as melanoma, head and neck, liver or kidney cancer. Sample: CD4+ or CD8+ T cells sorted from blood, taken in a trial of the OX40 agonist ivuxolimab. The V and J genes are TRBV7-2 and TRBJ2-5; D unresolved. In DNA form, the CDR3 reads TGTGCCAGCAGCTTAATAGTACCTGAGACCCAGTACTTC. Its translation is CASSLIVPETQYF.